Here is one TCR beta chain with its context. The data belong to a study of blood T cell repertoires in COVID-19. The V gene lost 4 bases and the J gene lost 3 bases, with 12 bases spanning the gap. Per the germline V gene, CDR1 is SQVTM and CDR2 is ANQGSEA. The CDR3 runs to 13 residues. The table came from immunoSEQ multiplex PCR; TCRdb's copy has only in-frame clones and leaves some out. The table has roughly 190,000 clones, 85% to 90% seen once. This chain links TRBV29-1 with TRBJ1-2; TRBD1 might be the D (6 bases). The sequenced material came from PBMCs or T cells enriched from blood (not recorded which). The source of this sequence is a woman aged 40 to 50 in a cohort exposed to, infected with or recovered from COVID-19 (not recorded which). CDR3 sequence reads: CSVGADSDYGYTF. DNA for the CDR3: TGCAGCGTTGGTGCGGACAGCGACTATGGCTACACCTTC.